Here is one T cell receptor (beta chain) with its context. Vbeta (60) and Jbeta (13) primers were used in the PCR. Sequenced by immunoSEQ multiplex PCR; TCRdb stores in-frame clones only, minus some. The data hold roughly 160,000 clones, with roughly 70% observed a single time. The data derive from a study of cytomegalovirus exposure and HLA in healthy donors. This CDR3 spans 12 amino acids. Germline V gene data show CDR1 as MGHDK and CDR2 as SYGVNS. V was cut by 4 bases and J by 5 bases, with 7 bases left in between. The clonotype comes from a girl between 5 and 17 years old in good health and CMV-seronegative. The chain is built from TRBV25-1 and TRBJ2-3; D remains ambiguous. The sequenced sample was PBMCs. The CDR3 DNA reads TGTGCCAGCAGTGCGGTTGGAGATACGCAGTATTTT. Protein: CASSAVGDTQYF.